A selection of T cell receptor beta chains follows, all from one sample in a study of T-cell reconstitution after alpha-beta-depleted transplantation in children. Via MiXCR, TCRdb re-called the PCR reads, giving one row per CDR3 protein. The sample contains around 300,000 distinct CDR3 sequences, around 10% of which appear only once. The sample was peripheral blood, taken 180 days after TCRalphabeta/CD19-depleted stem cell transplant. The receptor source for this set is a male patient aged 2-15 years who had a stem cell transplant for chronic granulomatous disease, so the T cells may come from the graft donor. Both conserved end residues are trimmed from each CDR3.

J | V | CDR3
TRBJ2-5 | TRBV5-4 | ASRGSRGPEGTQY
TRBJ2-5 | TRBV12-3/TRBV12-4 | SSSLVRAGETQY
TRBJ1-1 | TRBV20-1 | SARESTGNTEAF
TRBJ2-7 | TRBV20-1 | SARDREGANYEQY
TRBJ2-7 | TRBV11-2 | ASSLDLATATYEQY
TRBJ2-3 | TRBV20-1 | SAYTGTGSTDTQY
TRBJ2-2 | TRBV7-3 | ASSLSGTGELF
TRBJ2-1 | TRBV28 | ASSFEASGRAYNEQF
TRBJ2-7 | TRBV12-3/TRBV12-4 | ASSLAGAGGAYEQY
TRBJ1-2 | TRBV4-3 | ASSQEEQGFSYGYT
TRBJ1-1 | TRBV20-1 | SAQPRGNTEAF
TRBJ2-3 | TRBV28 | ASKQAYTQY
TRBJ2-1 | TRBV30 | AWKWGENGNEQF
TRBJ2-7 | TRBV4-2 | ASSQGGQTYEQY